This T cell receptor (beta chain) stems from a study of T-cell memory formation after mild COVID-19. In the study overall: TCR clusters were mostly donor specific. Study-wide findings and caveats: Pre-infection memory showed some responding clones, and this suggested that cross-reactive memory joined. Day 15 to 85 contracting clones showed balanced CD4/CD8; later expanders leaned CD4+.

CDR1 LGHDT and CDR2 YNNKEL come from the germline V gene (reference sequence). The V and J ends lost 4 bases and 3 bases, in that order; junction bases with no gene match: 1. The CDR3 loop spans 14 amino acids. Sample barcodes and UMIs were carried by the TCR alpha and TCR beta cDNA libraries that 5'RACE generated with constant-segment primers. TCRdb independently ran MiXCR on the 5' RACE reads; one entry per CDR3 protein. The repertoire holds about 390,000 distinct CDR3 sequences, with roughly 21% as singletons. On this clonotype itself: Its target is unknown.

The chain employs TRBV3-1 and TRBJ2-1; 9 bases line up with TRBD2. The TCR comes from an adult woman who had mild COVID-19 (a few samples of this study predate the infection). Cell type and time point are not known. Sequencing was carried out using PBMCs or a T cell subset sorted from them (not recorded which). In DNA, the CDR3 is TGTGCCAGCAGCCTAGCGGGAGTCTACAATGAGCAGTTCTTC. It encodes CASSLAGVYNEQFF.